This is a list of T cell receptor beta chains from one sample in a study of graft-versus-host responses after intestinal transplantation. TCRdb's table, derived via immunoSEQ multiplex PCR, lists solely in-frame clones and lacks some. Here the sample spans fewer than 120,000 clones, 80% to 95% being singletons. Their antigen targets remain unknown. The sequencing here drew on unstimulated CD8+ T cells sorted from spleen or lymph node cells, taken before intestinal transplant. These receptors were collected from a human donor who received an intestinal transplant. Each CDR3 is given with its conserved first and last residue. The order of the fields is clone size, J gene, D gene, V gene, CDR3 protein, CDR3 DNA. D genes are given only for firm matches. Size values are once, few and many counts, or a class for expanded clones, and some rows have none.

. | TRBJ2-5 | TRBD1 | TRBV13 | CASSLGGRETQYF | TGTGCCAGCAGCCTAGGGGGCCGGGAGACCCAGTACTTC
. | TRBJ2-6 | . | TRBV29-1 | CSVQTVGANVLTF | TGCAGCGTCCAGACAGTTGGGGCCAACGTCCTGACTTTC
. | TRBJ2-7 | TRBD1 | TRBV14 | CASSYWDRGYEQYF | TGTGCCAGCAGCTACTGGGACAGAGGATACGAGCAGTACTTC
. | TRBJ1-2 | TRBD1 | TRBV29-1 | CSVDEGTANYGYTF | TGCAGCGTTGATGAGGGGACAGCTAACTATGGCTACACCTTC
. | TRBJ2-1 | TRBD1 | TRBV27 | CASSSRQGAGNEQFF | TGTGCCAGCAGTTCCAGGCAGGGGGCCGGCAATGAGCAGTTCTTC
. | TRBJ1-2 | . | TRBV5-1 | CASSLGDTGYTF | TGCGCCAGCAGCTTGGGGGACACCGGCTACACCTTC
. | TRBJ2-1 | . | TRBV27 | CASSPSRGSDEQFF | TGTGCCAGCAGCCCCTCCCGGGGTAGCGATGAGCAGTTCTTC
. | TRBJ2-2 | TRBD2 | TRBV15 | CATSRDRGLAGDSGSGELFF | TGTGCCACCAGCAGAGATCGCGGACTAGCGGGAGATAGTGGTTCCGGGGAGCTGTTTTTT
. | TRBJ2-1 | TRBD1 | TRBV7-8 | CASSPRQGVWRESYNEQFF | TGTGCCAGCAGCCCCCGACAGGGGGTTTGGCGGGAGTCCTACAATGAGCAGTTCTTC
once | TRBJ1-5 | . | TRBV27 | CASRTNAGHQPQHF | TGTGCCAGCAGGACCAATGCTGGCCATCAGCCCCAGCATTTT
. | TRBJ1-1 | . | TRBV5-4 | CASSGTPTEAFF | TGTGCCAGCAGCGGGACCCCCACTGAAGCTTTCTTT
. | TRBJ2-1 | . | TRBV11-2 | CASSSGYNEQFF | TGTGCCAGCAGCTCCGGCTACAATGAGCAGTTCTTC
. | TRBJ2-2 | . | TRBV6-5 | CASRLGPRGELFF | TGTGCCAGCAGGCTCGGTCCCCGGGGGGAGCTGTTTTTT
. | TRBJ2-1 | . | TRBV7-9 | CASSVSDPSKAEQFF | TGTGCCAGCTCGGTATCGGATCCCTCTAAAGCCGAGCAGTTCTTC
. | TRBJ2-1 | TRBD1 | TRBV6-5 | CASSFGTGPSNEQFF | TGTGCCAGCAGTTTTGGGACAGGGCCTAGCAATGAGCAGTTCTTC
. | TRBJ2-7 | TRBD1 | TRBV13 | CASRGPSGQGVDEQYF | TGTGCCAGCAGAGGTCCTTCGGGACAGGGGGTAGACGAGCAGTACTTC
. | TRBJ1-5 | TRBD1 | TRBV19 | CASSISWDRGHNQPQHF | TGTGCCAGTAGTATATCCTGGGACAGGGGACACAATCAGCCCCAGCATTTT
. | TRBJ2-7 | . | TRBV30 | CAWGGMEGPEQYF | TGTGCCTGGGGCGGGATGGAAGGGCCCGAGCAGTACTTC
. | TRBJ2-1 | . | TRBV30 | CAWRGPSAYYNEQFF | TGTGCCTGGAGGGGGCCTAGCGCGTACTACAATGAGCAGTTCTTC
few | TRBJ2-7 | . | TRBV12-5 | CASGGTSSGPYEQYF | TGTGCTAGTGGCGGAACTAGCTCCGGTCCCTACGAGCAGTACTTC
. | TRBJ2-3 | TRBD1 | TRBV9 | CASSVSGTGTDTQYF | TGTGCCAGCAGCGTTTCAGGGACAGGCACAGATACGCAGTATTTT
. | TRBJ2-1 | TRBD2 | TRBV29-1 | CSVGGISGRKYNEQFF | TGCAGCGTTGGAGGGATTAGCGGGAGGAAGTACAATGAGCAGTTCTTC
. | TRBJ1-5 | TRBD1 | TRBV27 | CASSGQGYSNQPQHF | TGTGCCAGCAGTGGACAGGGGTATAGCAATCAGCCCCAGCATTTT
. | TRBJ1-2 | TRBD1 | TRBV27 | CASSLGTGVKGYTF | TGTGCCAGCAGTTTAGGGACAGGGGTGAAGGGCTACACCTTC
. | TRBJ2-1 | . | TRBV27 | CASSFGGNYNEQFF | TGTGCCAGCAGTTTCGGAGGGAATTACAATGAGCAGTTCTTC
. | TRBJ2-2 | . | TRBV30 | CALEGASGELFF | TGTGCCCTGGAGGGGGCGAGCGGGGAGCTGTTTTTT
. | TRBJ2-6 | . | TRBV12-2 | CASRPWTGKQSSGANVLTF | TGTGCAAGTCGCCCTTGGACAGGGAAACAAAGCTCTGGGGCCAACGTCCTGACTTTC
. | TRBJ2-1 | TRBD1 | TRBV5-1 | CASSLALGGSYNEQFF | TGCGCCAGCAGCTTGGCCTTAGGGGGCAGCTACAATGAGCAGTTCTTC
. | TRBJ1-2 | TRBD1 | TRBV6-5 | CASSPRQGSTFGYTF | TGTGCCAGCAGTCCCCGACAGGGCTCGACCTTCGGCTACACCTTC
. | TRBJ2-5 | . | TRBV5-1 | CASSFFPPDRVVQETQYF | TGCGCCAGCAGCTTTTTCCCACCGGATCGGGTCGTCCAAGAGACCCAGTACTTC
. | TRBJ1-5 | TRBD1 | TRBV7-9 | CASSSKLGGQFNQPQHF | TGTGCCAGCAGCTCGAAATTAGGGGGACAGTTCAATCAGCCCCAGCATTTT
. | TRBJ1-4 | . | TRBV21-1 | CASRFEGSSNEKLFF | TGTGCCAGCAGATTCGAGGGGTCTTCAAATGAAAAACTGTTTTTT
. | TRBJ2-1 | TRBD1 | TRBV5-7 | CASSFGTGYNEQFF | TGTGCCAGCAGCTTCGGGACAGGGTACAATGAGCAGTTCTTC
. | TRBJ1-1 | . | TRBV30 | CAWSVPGGNTEAFF | TGTGCCTGGAGTGTCCCCGGGGGGAACACTGAAGCTTTCTTT
few | TRBJ2-7 | TRBD1 | TRBV10-1 | CASREDRGHAHEQYF | TGCGCCAGCAGGGAGGACAGGGGGCATGCCCACGAGCAGTACTTC
. | TRBJ2-1 | TRBD1 | TRBV9 | CASSVGQGPYNEQFF | TGTGCCAGCAGCGTAGGACAGGGGCCCTACAATGAGCAGTTCTTC
. | TRBJ2-3 | . | TRBV7-6 | CASSLTSGRRNTDTQYF | TGTGCCAGCAGCTTAACTTCGGGACGGAGGAACACAGATACGCAGTATTTT
. | TRBJ2-7 | . | TRBV6-1 | CASSGRDGVPYEQYF | TGTGCCAGCAGTGGCAGAGATGGAGTCCCCTACGAGCAGTACTTC